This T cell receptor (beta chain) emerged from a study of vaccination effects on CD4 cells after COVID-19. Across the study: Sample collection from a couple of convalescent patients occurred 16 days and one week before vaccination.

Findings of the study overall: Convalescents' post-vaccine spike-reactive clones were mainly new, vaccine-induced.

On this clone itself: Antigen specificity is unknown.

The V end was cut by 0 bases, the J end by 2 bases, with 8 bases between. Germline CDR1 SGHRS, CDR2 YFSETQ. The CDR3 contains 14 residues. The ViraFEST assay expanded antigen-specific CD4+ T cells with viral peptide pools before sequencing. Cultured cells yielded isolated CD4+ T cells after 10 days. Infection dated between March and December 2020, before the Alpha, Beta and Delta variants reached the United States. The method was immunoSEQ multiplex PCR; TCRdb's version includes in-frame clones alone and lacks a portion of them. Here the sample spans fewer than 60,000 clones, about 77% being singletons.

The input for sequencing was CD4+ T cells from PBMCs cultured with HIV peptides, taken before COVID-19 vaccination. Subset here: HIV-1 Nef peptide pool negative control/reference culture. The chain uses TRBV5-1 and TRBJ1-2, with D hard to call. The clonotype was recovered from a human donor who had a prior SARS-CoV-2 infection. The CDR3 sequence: CASSLDPGNYGYTF. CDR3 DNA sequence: TGCGCCAGCAGCTTGGATCCGGGAAACTATGGCTACACCTTC.